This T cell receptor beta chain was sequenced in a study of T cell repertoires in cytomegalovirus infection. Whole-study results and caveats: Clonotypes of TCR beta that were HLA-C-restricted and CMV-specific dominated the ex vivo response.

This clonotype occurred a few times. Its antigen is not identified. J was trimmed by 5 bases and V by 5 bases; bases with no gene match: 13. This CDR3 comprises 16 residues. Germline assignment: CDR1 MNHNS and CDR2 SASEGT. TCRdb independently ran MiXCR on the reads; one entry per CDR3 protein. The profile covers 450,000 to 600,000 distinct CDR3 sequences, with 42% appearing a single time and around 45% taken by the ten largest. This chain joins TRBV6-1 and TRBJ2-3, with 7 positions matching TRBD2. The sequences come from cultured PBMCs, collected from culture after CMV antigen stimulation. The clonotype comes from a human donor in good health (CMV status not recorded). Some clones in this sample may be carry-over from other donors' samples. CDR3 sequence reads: CASSLGGSGGGDTQYF. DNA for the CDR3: TGTGCCAGCAGTCTAGGCGGGAGCGGCGGTGGAGATACGCAGTATTTT.